Given below is one T cell receptor beta chain in context. Its specificity is not known. Per germline, CDR1 SGHDN and CDR2 FVKESK. The V end lost 4 bases, the J end lost 0 bases, and 13 bases lay between the germline ends. This CDR3 is 16 amino acids long. Time point: week 23, last vaccination. Every vaccination contained 300 ug of the mutant IDH1 20-mer peptide and was paired with topical imiquimod. Profiling relied on immunoSEQ multiplex PCR, and the TCRdb table lists in-frame clones only, not all of them. The table lists approximately 82,000 clones, roughly 85% of them singletons. These data originate in a study of a mutant IDH1 vaccine in newly diagnosed glioma. Study at large: First vaccine doses came 4-6 weeks after radiotherapy alone, or with temozolomide cycles. Of treated patients, approximately 62% were men and approximately 40% women, averaging around 42 years.

This specimen consisted of PBMCs, obtained from a glioma patient whose treatment included an IDH1 peptide vaccine. This receptor was identified in a man aged 30-40 years with glioma. Some clones in this sample may be carry-over from other donors' samples. The chain has TRBV14 and TRBJ2-1; D tentatively reads TRBD1 or TRBD2 (5 bases each). CDR3 in amino acids: CASSRDPTLSYNEQFF. Here the CDR3 DNA reads TGTGCCAGCAGCCGGGACCCAACGCTCTCCTACAATGAGCAGTTCTTC.